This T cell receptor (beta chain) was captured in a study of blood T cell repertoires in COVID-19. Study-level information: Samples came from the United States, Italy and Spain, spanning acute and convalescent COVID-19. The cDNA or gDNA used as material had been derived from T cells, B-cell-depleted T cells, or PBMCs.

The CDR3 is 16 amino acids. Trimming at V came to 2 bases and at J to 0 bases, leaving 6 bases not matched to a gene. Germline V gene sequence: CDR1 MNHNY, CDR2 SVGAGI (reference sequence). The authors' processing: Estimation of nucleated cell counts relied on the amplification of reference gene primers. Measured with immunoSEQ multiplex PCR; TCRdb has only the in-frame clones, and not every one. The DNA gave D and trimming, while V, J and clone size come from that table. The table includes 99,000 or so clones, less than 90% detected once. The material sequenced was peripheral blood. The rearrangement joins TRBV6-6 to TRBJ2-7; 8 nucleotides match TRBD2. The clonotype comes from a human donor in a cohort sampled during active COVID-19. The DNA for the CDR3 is TGTGCCAGCAGTTACCCCGGGGGGGGCGGCTCCTACGAGCAGTACTTC. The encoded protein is CASSYPGGGGSYEQYF.